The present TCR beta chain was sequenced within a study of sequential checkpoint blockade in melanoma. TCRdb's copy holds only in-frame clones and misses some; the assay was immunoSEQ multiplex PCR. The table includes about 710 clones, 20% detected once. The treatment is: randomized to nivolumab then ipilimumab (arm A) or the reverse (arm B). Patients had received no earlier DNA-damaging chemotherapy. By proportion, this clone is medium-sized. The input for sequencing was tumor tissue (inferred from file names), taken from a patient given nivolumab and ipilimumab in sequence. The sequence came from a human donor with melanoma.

CDR3 loop: CASSDQFLAGGREQYF. CDR3 nucleotides: TGTGCCAGCAGTGACCAGTTTCTAGCGGGGGGGCGCGAGCAGTACTTC. The V call is TRBV6-8, the J call TRBJ2-7; 12 bases match TRBD2. The CDR3 contains 16 residues. With V trimmed by 5 bases and J by 6 bases, 11 bases remained unmatched. Germline V gene data show CDR1 as MNHGY and CDR2 as SAAAGT.